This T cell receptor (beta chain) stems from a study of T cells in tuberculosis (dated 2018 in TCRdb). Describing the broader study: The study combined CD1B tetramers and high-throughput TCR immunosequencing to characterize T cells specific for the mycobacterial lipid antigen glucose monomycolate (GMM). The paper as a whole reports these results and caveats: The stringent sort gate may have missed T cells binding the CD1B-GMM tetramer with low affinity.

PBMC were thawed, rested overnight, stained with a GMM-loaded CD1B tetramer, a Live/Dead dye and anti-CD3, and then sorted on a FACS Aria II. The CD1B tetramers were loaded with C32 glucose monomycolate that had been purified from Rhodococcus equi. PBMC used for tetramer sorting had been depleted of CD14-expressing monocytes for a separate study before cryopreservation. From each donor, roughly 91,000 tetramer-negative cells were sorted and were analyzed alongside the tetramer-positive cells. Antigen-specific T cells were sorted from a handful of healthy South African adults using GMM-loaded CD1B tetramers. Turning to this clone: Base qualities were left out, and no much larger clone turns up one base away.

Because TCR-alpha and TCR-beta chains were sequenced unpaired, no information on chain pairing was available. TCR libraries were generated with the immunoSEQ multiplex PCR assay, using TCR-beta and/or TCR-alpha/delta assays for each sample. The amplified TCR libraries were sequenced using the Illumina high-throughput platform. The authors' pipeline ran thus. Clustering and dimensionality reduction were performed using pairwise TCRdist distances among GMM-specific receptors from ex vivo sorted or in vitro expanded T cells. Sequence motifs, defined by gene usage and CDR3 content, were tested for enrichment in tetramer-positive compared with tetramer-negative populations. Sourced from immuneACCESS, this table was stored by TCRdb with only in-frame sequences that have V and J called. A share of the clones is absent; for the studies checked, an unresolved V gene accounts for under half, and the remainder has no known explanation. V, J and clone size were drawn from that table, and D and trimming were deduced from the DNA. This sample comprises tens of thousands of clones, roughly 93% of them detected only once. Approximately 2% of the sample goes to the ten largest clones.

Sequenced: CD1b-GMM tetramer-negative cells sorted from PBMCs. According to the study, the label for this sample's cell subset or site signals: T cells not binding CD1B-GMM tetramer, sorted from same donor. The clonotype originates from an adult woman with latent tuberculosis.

The CDR3 amino acid sequence is: CASRMTGNNQPQHF. The sequence in DNA is TGTGCCAGCAGGATGACAGGGAACAATCAGCCCCAGCATTTT. The chain employs TRBV28 and TRBJ1-5, with 7 junctional bases fitting TRBD1. CDR1 is given as MDHEN and CDR2 as SYDVKM, both from the germline V gene. Unmatched junction bases come to 5, with V trimmed by 6 bases and J by 3 bases. The CDR3 sequence holds 14 residues, the cysteine and phenylalanine included. Only the CDR3 part of the read is kept: 42 bases, read in frame from the first base.